These 31 T cell receptor beta chains share one sample of origin, sequenced in a study of blood T cell repertoires in COVID-19. The assay was immunoSEQ multiplex PCR, and TCRdb's table has in-frame clones only and misses some. The data contain about 210,000 clones, around 87% of them singletons. Sequenced material: PBMCs or T cells enriched from blood (not recorded which). These receptors were collected from a middle-aged woman in a cohort exposed to, infected with or recovered from COVID-19 (not recorded which).

The V gene is TRBV19, the J gene TRBJ1-4; tentative D call: TRBD1 (5 bases). The CDR3 sequence is 14 residues long. Between the trimmed V and J ends, which lost 5 bases and 8 bases, there was a span of 15 bases. Germline-derived CDR1 and CDR2 are LNHDA and SQIVND (reference sequence). The CDR3 bases are TGTGCCAGTAGTCTCTCAGGGTCGTGGGAAAAACTGTTTTTT. Amino acid sequence: CASSLSGSWEKLFF.

This rearrangement joins TRBV2 to TRBJ1-1; no reliable D call. The length of the CDR3 is 11 residues. V lost 5 bases, J lost 6 bases, and 7 bases lay in between. The V gene's germline CDR1 is SNHLY and CDR2 FYNNEI. CDR3 protein: CASSRFPEAFF. The CDR3, as DNA: TGTGCCAGCAGTCGGTTCCCTGAAGCTTTCTTT.

This clone was observed a few times. The chain is built from TRBV4-2 and TRBJ1-6; 7 bases agree with TRBD1. J gave up 5 bases and V 4 bases, and 8 bases lay outside the gene matches. CDR1 is LGHNA, CDR2 YNFKEQ, per germline. The CDR3 has 16 residues. In nucleotides, the CDR3 is TGTGCCAGCAGCCCCTGGGGGCAGGGGGATAATTCACCCCTCCACTTT. Amino acid sequence: CASSPWGQGDNSPLHF.

CDR3 residues: CASSHYNYGDEQFF. The CDR3 region has the DNA TGTGCCAGCAGCCATTACAACTACGGGGATGAGCAGTTCTTC. The chain recombines TRBV3-1 (or the pseudogene TRBV3-2) with TRBJ2-1, with D tentatively TRBD2 (5 bases). This CDR3 has 14 residues. The V end was cut by 3 bases, the J end by 8 bases, with 14 bases between. Germline loops: CDR1 LGHDT, CDR2 YNNKEL (reference sequence).

The gene calls are TRBV11-2 and TRBJ2-2; D unclear. CDR3 length: 13 residues. Germline lookup yields CDR1 SGHAT and CDR2 FQNNGV. V was pared by 5 bases and J by 2 bases, with 6 bases between. The CDR3 loop is CASSPTNTGELFF. CDR3 bases: TGTGCCAGCAGCCCGACTAACACCGGGGAGCTGTTTTTT.

This chain connects TRBV5-6 to TRBJ1-6; D gene unclear. The CDR3 is made up of 12 amino acids. Trimming removed 0 bases at V and 12 bases at J, with 7 bases between. Germline loops: CDR1 SGHDT, CDR2 YYEEEE. The CDR3 loop is CASSLGTIPLHF. The CDR3 DNA is TGTGCCAGCAGCTTGGGCACTATACCCCTCCACTTT. The variable domain in full, with the rest retrieved from reference TRBV5-6 and TRBJ1-6, is DAGVTQSPTHLIKTRGQQVTLRCSPKSGHDTVSWYQQALGQGPQFIFQYYEEEERQRGNFPDRFSGHQFPNYSSELNVNALLLGDSALYLCASSLGTIPLHFGNGTRLTVT.

The V and J genes are TRBV5-1 and TRBJ1-1, with D maybe TRBD1 (6 bases). V lost 2 bases and J lost 3, with 8 bases in between. Germline V gene data show CDR1 as SGHRS and CDR2 as YFSETQ. The CDR3 totals 13 residues. The CDR3 sequence is CASSFRTDTEAFF. In DNA, the CDR3 is TGCGCCAGCAGCTTTCGGACAGACACTGAAGCTTTCTTT.

The chain is built from TRBV7-9 and TRBJ2-1, with 8 bases lining up with TRBD1. V lost 1 base to trimming and J lost 3 bases; unmatched junction nucleotides: 2. CDR3 length: 15 residues. Germline-derived CDR1 and CDR2 are SEHNR and FQNEAQ (reference sequence). The CDR3 protein is CASSLVTGVYNEQFF. Here the CDR3 DNA reads TGTGCCAGCAGCTTAGTGACAGGGGTCTACAATGAGCAGTTCTTC.

The chain carries TRBV15 and TRBJ2-3; 10 nucleotides align to TRBD1. This CDR3 is built from 15 residues. V lost 5 bases and J lost 3; bases outside the gene matches: 5. Germline loops: CDR1 LNHNV, CDR2 YYDKDF (reference sequence). As DNA, the CDR3 is TGTGCCACCAGCGAGGACAGGGGGGGGACAGATACGCAGTATTTT. As protein: CATSEDRGGTDTQYF.

With respect to this clone: Within the sample, other DNA sequences also encode this same CDR3. This chain joins TRBV27 and TRBJ2-7; 12 bases map to TRBD2. Germline CDR1 MNHEY, CDR2 SMNVEV (reference sequence). The trim removed 4 bases at V and 0 bases at J, leaving 4 bases unmatched. The CDR3 has 16 amino acids. CDR3 in amino acids: CASSSLAGGLSYEQYF. As DNA, the CDR3 is TGTGCCAGCAGTTCACTAGCGGGGGGCCTCTCCTACGAGCAGTACTTC.

The table lists this clone with a few counts. This rearrangement joins TRBV5-1 to TRBJ2-5; D might be TRBD1 (6 bases). V lost 0 bases to trimming and J lost 2 bases, with 11 bases between them. The length of the CDR3 is 15 residues. Germline values: CDR1 SGHRS, CDR2 YFSETQ. CDR3 sequence reads: CASSLVQGGQETQYF. In DNA, the CDR3 is TGCGCCAGCAGCTTGGTACAGGGCGGGCAAGAGACCCAGTACTTC.

The genes are TRBV5-1 and TRBJ2-5; possibly TRBD1 for D (5 bases). Germline loops: CDR1 SGHRS, CDR2 YFSETQ. The CDR3 consists of 16 residues. The ends were cut back, 4 bases at V and 5 bases at J, with 21 bases in the middle. CDR3 loop: CASSPDVDRGGETQYF. The CDR3 nucleotides read TGCGCCAGCAGCCCAGACGTAGACAGAGGTGGGGAGACCCAGTACTTC.

The rearrangement links TRBV10-2 to TRBJ1-5, with TRBD1 as a possible D gene (6 bases). The germline gives CDR1 WSHSY, CDR2 SAAADI. The germline V and J ends were trimmed by 0 bases and 6 bases, with 12 bases remaining between them. CDR3 length equals 15 residues. The CDR3 DNA reads TGCGCCAGCAGTGAGTCCGGGGGCGGGGGTCAGCCCCAGCATTTT. As protein: CASSESGGGGQPQHF.

The rearrangement joins TRBV11-2 to TRBJ2-3; TRBD1 might be the D (6 bases). Trimming left V 0 bases short and J 5 bases short, with 12 bases between. CDR1 SGHAT and CDR2 FQNNGV come from the germline V gene. The CDR3 spans 15 residues. CDR3 nucleotides: TGTGCCAGCAGCTTAGAGGGGGCGCGTATAGATACGCAGTATTTT. This encodes CASSLEGARIDTQYF. The full variable domain, its missing parts supplied by reference TRBV11-2 and TRBJ2-3, is EAGVAQSPRYKIIEKRQSVAFWCNPISGHATLYWYQQILGQGPKLLIQFQNNGVVDDSQLPKDRFSAERLKGVDSTLKIQPAKLEDSAVYLCASSLEGARIDTQYFGPGTRLTVL.

The V call is TRBV7-9, the J call TRBJ2-5, with TRBD2 matching over 10 bases. Germline V CDR1 and CDR2: SEHNR, FQNEAQ (reference sequence). CDR3 length equals 17 residues. V lost 3 bases to trimming and J lost 5 bases; unmatched junction nucleotides: 12. The CDR3 reads CASSFPIAGGPGETQYF. The CDR3 DNA follows: TGTGCCAGCAGCTTTCCAATAGCGGGAGGCCCGGGGGAGACCCAGTACTTC.

The V and J genes are TRBV6-2 or TRBV6-3 and TRBJ2-2, with TRBD2 matching over 7 bases. V shed 6 bases and J 10 bases; nucleotides not matched to a gene: 5. Looked up from germline, CDR1 is MNHEY and CDR2 is SVGEGT. The CDR3 spans 12 residues. In nucleotides, the CDR3 is TGTGCCAGCAGCCCGGGACTATTGGAGCTGTTTTTT. Translation: CASSPGLLELFF.

This sequence joins TRBV7-2 and TRBJ2-3; 12 nucleotides agree with TRBD2. The CDR3 contains 17 residues. Germline CDR1 SGHTA, CDR2 FQGNSA. Trimming cost V 6 bases and J 5 bases; bases outside gene matches: 12. The CDR3 nucleotides are TGTGCCAGCAGTCTACCTCTAGCGGGAGGGCCGATAGATACGCAGTATTTT. This translates into CASSLPLAGGPIDTQYF.

The J gene is TRBJ2-3, the V gene TRBV7-9, with 12 bases aligning to TRBD2. The CDR3 is made up of 15 amino acids. Germline loops: CDR1 SEHNR, CDR2 FQNEAQ (reference sequence). Losses at the gene ends were 5 bases for V and 3 bases for J; bases not matched to a gene: 3. CDR3: CASSPGTSGTDTQYF. As DNA, the CDR3 is TGTGCCAGCAGCCCCGGGACTAGCGGGACAGATACGCAGTATTTT.

This chain joins TRBV2 and TRBJ1-4; no clear D. The CDR3 is 12 residues long. With 6 bases removed from V and 12 bases from J, the gap between germline ends came to 14 bases. Germline CDR1 is SNHLY and CDR2 is FYNNEI. In nucleotides, the CDR3 is TGTGCCAGCAGCCTCGACCCCAGGCAACTGTTTTTT. Its translation: CASSLDPRQLFF. The whole variable domain, filled in from reference TRBV2 and TRBJ1-4, reads EPEVTQTPSHQVTQMGQEVILRCVPISNHLYFYWYRQILGQKVEFLVSFYNNEISEKSEIFDDQFSVERPDGSNFTLKIRSTKLEDSAMYFCASSLDPRQLFFGSGTQLSVL.

CDR3 coding DNA: TGCAGCGTCCGGGACAGCTATAATTCACCCCTCCACTTT. It specifies CSVRDSYNSPLHF. The chain uses TRBV29-1 and TRBJ1-6; 7 nucleotides agree with TRBD1. V lost 6 bases to trimming and J lost 3 bases; unmatched junction nucleotides: 2. Germline CDR1 is SQVTM and CDR2 is ANQGSEA. The length of the CDR3 is 13 residues.

The V and J genes are TRBV3-1 (or the pseudogene TRBV3-2) and TRBJ1-1; tentative D call: TRBD1 (5 bases). Germline V lookup: CDR1 LGHDT, CDR2 YNNKEL (reference sequence). The V and J ends lost 0 bases and 7 bases respectively, with 9 bases between them. CDR3 length: 13 amino acids. In DNA form, the CDR3 reads TGTGCCAGCAGCCAAGATAAGGGACTTGAAGCTTTCTTT. As protein: CASSQDKGLEAFF.

The chain employs TRBV7-9 and TRBJ1-6; D is unclear. CDR1 and CDR2 (germline): SEHNR, FQNEAQ (reference sequence). The CDR3 is 16 amino acids. Trimming shortened V by 2 bases and J by 1 base, and 9 bases separated the two germline ends. CDR3 in DNA: TGTGCCAGCAGCTTATCGGCGGGATCCTATAATTCACCCCTCCACTTT. It yields the protein CASSLSAGSYNSPLHF.

This chain joins TRBV5-1 and TRBJ1-2; 7 bases fit TRBD1. V dropped 0 bases and J dropped 8; count of bases not matched to a gene: 4. This CDR3 contains 13 residues. The germline gives CDR1 SGHRS, CDR2 YFSETQ. This CDR3 is CASSLGQGEGYTF. The CDR3 nucleotides are TGCGCCAGCAGCTTGGGACAGGGAGAGGGCTACACCTTC.

This chain joins TRBV6-1 and TRBJ2-1, with 7 nucleotides matching TRBD2. The CDR3 sequence is 18 residues long. V shed 0 bases, J shed 6 bases, and the junction held 14 bases outside the gene matches. CDR1 and CDR2 from the germline V gene are MNHNS and SASEGT. CDR3 region: CASSEAFFTGGGVNEQFF. The CDR3, as DNA: TGTGCCAGCAGTGAAGCCTTCTTCACGGGGGGAGGCGTCAATGAGCAGTTCTTC.

The chain uses TRBV9 and TRBJ1-6; possible D gene TRBD1, 6 bases. The CDR3 extends over 14 amino acids. The germline gives CDR1 SGDLS, CDR2 YYNGEE. V was clipped by 3 bases and J by 6 bases, with 10 bases between them. The CDR3 protein is CASSATGGNSPLHF. DNA of the CDR3: TGTGCCAGCAGCGCGACAGGAGGTAATTCACCCCTCCACTTT.

V is TRBV7-2 and J is TRBJ1-4; D not certain. Germline V CDR1 and CDR2: SGHTA, FQGNSA. The CDR3 contains 14 residues. Trimming cost V 2 bases and J 7 bases, with 11 bases left between them. CDR3 nucleotides: TGTGCCAGCAGCTTACGGCGGAACCCTGAAAAACTGTTTTTT. It yields the protein CASSLRRNPEKLFF.

This sequence joins TRBV5-1 and TRBJ2-1; maybe TRBD1 (6 bases). The CDR3 sequence is 14 residues long. V lost 2 bases and J lost 7, with 13 bases in between. The germline V gene has CDR1 SGHRS and CDR2 YFSETQ. This chain's CDR3 is CASSFSQGRNEQFF. The CDR3 DNA follows: TGCGCCAGCAGCTTTTCACAGGGTAGGAATGAGCAGTTCTTC.

This chain connects TRBV10-3 to TRBJ1-1; D is undetermined. The CDR3 runs 14 residues. Deletions cut 3 bases from V and 5 bases from J, with 13 bases between. Germline lookup yields CDR1 ENHRY and CDR2 SYGVKD. CDR3 nucleotide sequence: TGTGCCATCAGTGACCCCAAAGAGGGTACTGAAGCTTTCTTT. It yields the protein CAISDPKEGTEAFF.

A single count supports this clone. The genes are TRBV7-8 and TRBJ2-3, with 12 positions matching TRBD2. Per the germline V gene, CDR1 is SGHVS and CDR2 is FQNEAQ. The trim removed 1 base at V and 2 bases at J, leaving 7 bases unmatched. This CDR3 has 18 amino acids. The CDR3 protein is CASSLVPTSGGFTDTQYF. The CDR3 coding sequence is TGTGCCAGCAGCTTAGTCCCAACTAGCGGGGGGTTCACAGATACGCAGTATTTT. Complete variable domain (other parts from reference TRBV7-8 and TRBJ2-3): GAGVSQSPRYKVAKRGQDVALRCDPISGHVSLFWYQQALGQGPEFLTYFQNEAQLDKSGLPSDRFFAERPEGSVSTLKIQRTQQEDSAVYLCASSLVPTSGGFTDTQYFGPGTRLTVL.

The rearrangement uses TRBV5-4 and TRBJ2-4; TRBD2 matches 9 bases. The CDR3 covers 17 residues. Germline-derived CDR1 and CDR2 are SGHNT and YYREEE (reference sequence). With V trimmed by 4 bases and J by 5 bases, 13 bases remained unmatched. CDR3 nucleotides: TGTGCCAGCAGCCCCAGGCGGTCTAGCGGGGCTGAAAACATTCAGTACTTC. It specifies CASSPRRSSGAENIQYF.

This chain links TRBV10-3 with TRBJ1-1; 8 positions agree with TRBD1. V lost 6 bases, J lost 5 bases, and 14 bases stayed unmatched. Germline-derived CDR1 and CDR2 are ENHRY and SYGVKD. The CDR3 loop spans 16 amino acids. For the CDR3, the DNA is TGTGCCATCAGGGGTGGTCAGGGGGCCCCGGGGACTGAAGCTTTCTTT. It codes for CAIRGGQGAPGTEAFF.